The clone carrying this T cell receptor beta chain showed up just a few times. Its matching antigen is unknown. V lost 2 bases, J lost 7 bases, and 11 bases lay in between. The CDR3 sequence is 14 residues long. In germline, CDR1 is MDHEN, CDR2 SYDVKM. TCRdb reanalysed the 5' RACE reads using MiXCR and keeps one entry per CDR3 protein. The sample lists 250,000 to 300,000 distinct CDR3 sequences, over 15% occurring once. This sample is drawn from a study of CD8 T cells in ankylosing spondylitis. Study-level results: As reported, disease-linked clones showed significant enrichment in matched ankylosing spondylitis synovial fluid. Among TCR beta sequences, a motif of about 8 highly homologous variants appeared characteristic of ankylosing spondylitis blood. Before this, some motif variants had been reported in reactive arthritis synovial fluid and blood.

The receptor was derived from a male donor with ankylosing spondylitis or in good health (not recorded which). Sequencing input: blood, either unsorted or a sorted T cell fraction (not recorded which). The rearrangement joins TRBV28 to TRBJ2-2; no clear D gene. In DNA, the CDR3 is TGTGCCAGCAGTTTAGGACCGGTGGGCGGGGAGCTGTTTTTT. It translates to CASSLGPVGGELFF.